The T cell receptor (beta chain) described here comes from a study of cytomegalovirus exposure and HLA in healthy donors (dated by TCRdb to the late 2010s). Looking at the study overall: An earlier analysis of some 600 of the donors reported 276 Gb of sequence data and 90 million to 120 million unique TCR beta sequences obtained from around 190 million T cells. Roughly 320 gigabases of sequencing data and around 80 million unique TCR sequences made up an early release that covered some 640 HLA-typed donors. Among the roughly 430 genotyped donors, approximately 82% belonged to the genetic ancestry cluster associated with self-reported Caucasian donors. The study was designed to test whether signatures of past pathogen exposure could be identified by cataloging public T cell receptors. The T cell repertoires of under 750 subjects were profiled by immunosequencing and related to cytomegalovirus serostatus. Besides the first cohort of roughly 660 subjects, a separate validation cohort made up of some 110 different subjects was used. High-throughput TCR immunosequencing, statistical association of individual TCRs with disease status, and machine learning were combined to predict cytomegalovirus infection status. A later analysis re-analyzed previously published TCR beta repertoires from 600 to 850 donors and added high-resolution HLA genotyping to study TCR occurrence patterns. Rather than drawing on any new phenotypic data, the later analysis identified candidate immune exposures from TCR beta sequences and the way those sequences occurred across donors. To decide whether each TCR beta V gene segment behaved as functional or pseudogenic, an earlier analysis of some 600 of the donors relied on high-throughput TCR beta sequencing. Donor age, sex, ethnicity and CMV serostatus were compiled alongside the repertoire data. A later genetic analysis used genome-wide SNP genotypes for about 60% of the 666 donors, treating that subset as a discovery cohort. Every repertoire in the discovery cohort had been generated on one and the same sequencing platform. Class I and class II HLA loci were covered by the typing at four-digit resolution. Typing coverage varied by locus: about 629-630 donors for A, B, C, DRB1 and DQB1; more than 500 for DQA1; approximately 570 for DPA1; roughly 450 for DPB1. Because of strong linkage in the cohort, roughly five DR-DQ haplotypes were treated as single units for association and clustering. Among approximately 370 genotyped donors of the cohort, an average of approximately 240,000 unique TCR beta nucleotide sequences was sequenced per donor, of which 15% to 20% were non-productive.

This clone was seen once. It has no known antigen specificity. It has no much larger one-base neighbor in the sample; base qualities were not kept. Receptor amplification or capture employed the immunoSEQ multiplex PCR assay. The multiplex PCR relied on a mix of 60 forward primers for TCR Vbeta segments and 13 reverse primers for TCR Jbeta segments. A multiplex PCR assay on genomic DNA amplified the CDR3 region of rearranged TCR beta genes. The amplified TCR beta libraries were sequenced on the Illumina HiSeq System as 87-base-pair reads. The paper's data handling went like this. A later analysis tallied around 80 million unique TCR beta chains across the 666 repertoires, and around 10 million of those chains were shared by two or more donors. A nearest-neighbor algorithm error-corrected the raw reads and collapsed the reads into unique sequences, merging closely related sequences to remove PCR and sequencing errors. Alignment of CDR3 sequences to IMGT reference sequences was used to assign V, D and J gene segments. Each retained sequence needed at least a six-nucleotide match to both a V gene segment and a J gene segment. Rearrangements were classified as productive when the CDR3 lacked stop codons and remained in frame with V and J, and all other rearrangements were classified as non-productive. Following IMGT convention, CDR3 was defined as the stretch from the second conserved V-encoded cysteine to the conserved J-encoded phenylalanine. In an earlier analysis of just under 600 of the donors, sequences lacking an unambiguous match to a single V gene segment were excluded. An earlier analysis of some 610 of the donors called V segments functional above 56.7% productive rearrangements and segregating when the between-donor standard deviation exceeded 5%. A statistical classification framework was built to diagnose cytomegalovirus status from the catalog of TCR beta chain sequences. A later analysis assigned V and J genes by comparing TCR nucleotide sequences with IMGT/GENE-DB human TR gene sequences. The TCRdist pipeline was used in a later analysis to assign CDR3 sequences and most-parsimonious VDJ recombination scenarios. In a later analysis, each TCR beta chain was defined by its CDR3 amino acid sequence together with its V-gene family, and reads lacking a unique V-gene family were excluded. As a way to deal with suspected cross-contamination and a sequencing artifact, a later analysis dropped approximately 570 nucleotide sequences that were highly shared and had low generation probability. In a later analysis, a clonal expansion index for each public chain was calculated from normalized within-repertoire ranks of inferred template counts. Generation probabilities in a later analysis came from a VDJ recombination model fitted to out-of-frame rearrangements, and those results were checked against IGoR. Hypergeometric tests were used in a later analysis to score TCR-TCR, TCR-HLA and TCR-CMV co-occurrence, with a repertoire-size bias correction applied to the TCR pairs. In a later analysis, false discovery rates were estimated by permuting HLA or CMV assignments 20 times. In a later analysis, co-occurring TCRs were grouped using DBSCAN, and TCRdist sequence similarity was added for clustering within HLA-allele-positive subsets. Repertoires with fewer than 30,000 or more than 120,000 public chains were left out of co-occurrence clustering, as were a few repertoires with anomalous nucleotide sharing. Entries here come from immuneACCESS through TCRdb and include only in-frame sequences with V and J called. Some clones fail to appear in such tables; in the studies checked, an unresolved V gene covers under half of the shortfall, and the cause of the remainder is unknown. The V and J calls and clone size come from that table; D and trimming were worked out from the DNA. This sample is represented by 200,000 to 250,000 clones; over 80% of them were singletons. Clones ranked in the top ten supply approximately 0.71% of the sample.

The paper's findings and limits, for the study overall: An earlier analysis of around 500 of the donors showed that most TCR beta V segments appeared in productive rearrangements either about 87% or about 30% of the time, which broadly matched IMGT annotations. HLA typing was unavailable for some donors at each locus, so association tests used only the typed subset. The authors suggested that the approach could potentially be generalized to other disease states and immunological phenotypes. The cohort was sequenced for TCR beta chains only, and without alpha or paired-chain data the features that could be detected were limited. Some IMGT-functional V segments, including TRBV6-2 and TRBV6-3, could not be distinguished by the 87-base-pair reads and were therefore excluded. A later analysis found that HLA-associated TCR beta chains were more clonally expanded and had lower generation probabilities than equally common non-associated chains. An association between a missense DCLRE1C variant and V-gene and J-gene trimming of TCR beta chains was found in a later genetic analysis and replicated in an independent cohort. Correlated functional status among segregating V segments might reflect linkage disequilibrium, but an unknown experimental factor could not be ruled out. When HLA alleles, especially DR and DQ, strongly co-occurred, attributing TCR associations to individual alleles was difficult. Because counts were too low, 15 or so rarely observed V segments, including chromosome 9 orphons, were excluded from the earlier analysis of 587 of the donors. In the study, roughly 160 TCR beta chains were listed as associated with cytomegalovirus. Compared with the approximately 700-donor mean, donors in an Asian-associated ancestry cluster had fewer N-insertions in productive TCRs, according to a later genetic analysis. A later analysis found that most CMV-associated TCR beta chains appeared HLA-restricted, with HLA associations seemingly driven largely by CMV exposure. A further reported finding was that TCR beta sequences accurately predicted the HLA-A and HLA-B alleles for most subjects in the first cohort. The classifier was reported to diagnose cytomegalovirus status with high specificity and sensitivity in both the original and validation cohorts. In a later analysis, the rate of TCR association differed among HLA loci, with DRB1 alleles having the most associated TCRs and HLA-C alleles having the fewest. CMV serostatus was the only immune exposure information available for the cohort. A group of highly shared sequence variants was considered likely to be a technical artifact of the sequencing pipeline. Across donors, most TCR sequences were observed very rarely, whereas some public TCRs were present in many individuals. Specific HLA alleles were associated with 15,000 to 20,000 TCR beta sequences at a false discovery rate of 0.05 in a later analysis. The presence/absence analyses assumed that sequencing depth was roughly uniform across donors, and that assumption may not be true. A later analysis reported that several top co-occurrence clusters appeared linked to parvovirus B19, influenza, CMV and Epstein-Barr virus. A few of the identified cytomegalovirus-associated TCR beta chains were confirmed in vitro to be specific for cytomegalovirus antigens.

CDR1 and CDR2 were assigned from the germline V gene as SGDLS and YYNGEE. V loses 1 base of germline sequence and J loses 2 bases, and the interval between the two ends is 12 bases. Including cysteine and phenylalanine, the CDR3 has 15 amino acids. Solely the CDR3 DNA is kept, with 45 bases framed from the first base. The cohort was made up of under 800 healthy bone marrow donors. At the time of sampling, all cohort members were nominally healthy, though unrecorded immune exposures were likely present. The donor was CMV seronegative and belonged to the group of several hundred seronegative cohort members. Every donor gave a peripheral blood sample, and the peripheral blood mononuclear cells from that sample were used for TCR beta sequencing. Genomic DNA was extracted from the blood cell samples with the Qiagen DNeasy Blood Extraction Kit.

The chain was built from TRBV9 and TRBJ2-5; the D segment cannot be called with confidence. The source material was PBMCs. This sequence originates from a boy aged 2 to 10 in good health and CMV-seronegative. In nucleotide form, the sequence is TGTGCCAGCAGCGTAAAGTCCGGAGTACAAGAGACCCAGTACTTC. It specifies CASSVKSGVQETQYF.